This T cell receptor (beta chain) appears in the sequencing data of a study of T-cell memory formation after mild COVID-19. A few counts support this clonotype. The target antigen is unknown. Each CDR3 protein gets one entry after TCRdb re-called the 5' RACE reads with MiXCR. The sample consists of around 200,000 distinct CDR3 sequences, 16% of them appearing once. Study observations and caveats: Later expanders leaned CD4+, whereas day 15 to 85 contracting clones were balanced CD4/CD8. Confirmation of SARS-CoV-2 specificity was lacking for second-wave clones peaking day 37. Cross-reactive memory appears to have joined, as suggested by some responding clones showing up in pre-infection memory.

The V gene's germline CDR1 is SGHTA and CDR2 FQGNSA. Trimming cost V 5 bases and J 2 bases, with 13 bases left between them. The CDR3 has 15 amino acids. This TCR was recovered from an adult woman who had mild COVID-19 (a few samples of this study predate the infection). Cell type and time point are not known. The rearrangement links TRBV7-2 to TRBJ2-1; maybe TRBD1 (6 bases). The sample taken for sequencing was PBMCs or a T cell subset sorted from them (not recorded which). The chain's CDR3 is CASSLMGATYNEQFF. The CDR3, as DNA: TGTGCCAGCAGCCTGATGGGGGCCACCTACAATGAGCAGTTCTTC.